The 19 T cell receptor beta chains in this list originate from one sample, sequenced in a study of breast tumors, draining lymph nodes, adjacent tissues. TCRdb itself ran the multiplex PCR reads through MiXCR, one entry per CDR3 protein. The top ten clones hold 2.6% of a sample with about 150,000 distinct CDR3 sequences, approximately 20% of them seen once. The lymph nodes were axillary draining lymph nodes from breast cancer patients. Sequenced input: axillary lymph node tissue. The origin of the receptors is a female donor with breast cancer. Some clones in this sample may be carry-over from other donors' samples.

In this sample, this clonotype turned up many times. CDR3 loop: CASSGDRSSNQPQHF. CDR3 nucleotide sequence: TGTGCCAGCAGTGGGGACAGAAGTAGCAATCAGCCCCAGCATTTT. The chain is built from TRBV2 and TRBJ1-5; 7 nucleotides align to TRBD1. Unmatched junction bases numbered 3, after V lost 4 bases and J lost 0 bases. CDR3 length equals 15 residues. Germline CDR1 SNHLY, CDR2 FYNNEI.

CDR3 residues: CASSPGLAAQETQYF. In nucleotides, the CDR3 is TGTGCCAGCAGTCCGGGACTAGCGGCCCAAGAGACCCAGTACTTC. The V call is TRBV27, the J call TRBJ2-5; 11 positions match TRBD2. Germline V gene lookup returns CDR1 MNHEY and CDR2 SMNVEV (reference sequence). The CDR3 runs 15 residues. V shed 5 bases, J shed 1 base, and the junction held 3 bases outside the gene matches.

The chain couples TRBV12-5 to TRBJ2-1; tentative D call: TRBD2 (5 bases). V shed 1 base and J shed 5 bases, with 15 bases lying between them. The CDR3 has 16 residues. Looked up from germline, CDR1 is LGHNT and CDR2 is FRNRAP. The CDR3 region has the DNA TGTGCTAGTGGTTTGGCCCGGGGAGTTTTAAACAATGAGCAGTTCTTC. Translating it yields CASGLARGVLNNEQFF.

Details on this clonotype: A much bigger clone sits one base away, suggesting this may be a read error. The chain uses TRBV19 and TRBJ2-3; the D gene could be TRBD1 or TRBD2 (6 bases each). In germline, CDR1 is LNHDA, CDR2 SQIVND (reference sequence). The CDR3 is 14 amino acids. The DNA of the CDR3 is TGTGCCAGTACCCCCCAGGGGTTAGCGGATACGCACTATTTT. It yields the protein CASTPQGLADTHYF.

About this clonotype: One base away lies a much larger clone, so this may be a sequencing read error. CDR3 coding DNA: TGTGTCAGCAGCTCGACCGGGGTCACAGATACGCAGTATTTT. This gives the protein CVSSSTGVTDTQYF. This sequence joins TRBV3-1 and TRBJ2-3, with a possible D match to TRBD2 (5 bases). Germline assignment: CDR1 LGHDT and CDR2 YNNKEL (reference sequence). CDR3 length equals 14 residues.

As for this clonotype: One end of the junction varies from germline; a read error may be responsible. This chain links TRBV11-3 with TRBJ2-1; D uncertain. Per the germline V gene, CDR1 is SGHNT and CDR2 is YENEEA. This CDR3 has 15 amino acids. CDR3 region: CASSLSGSSYNEQSF. CDR3 in DNA: TGTGCCAGCAGCTTATCTGGGTCTTCCTACAATGAGCAGTCCTTC.

This clonotype was seen a single time. With a much larger clone just one base away, this may be a read error. The chain joins TRBV27 to TRBJ1-5; D unresolved. CDR1 MNHEY and CDR2 SMNVEV come from the germline V gene (reference sequence). The CDR3 contains 14 residues. CDR3 residues: CAGSSQIANQPQHF. The CDR3 nucleotides read TGTGCCGGCAGTTCGCAGATAGCAAATCAGCCCCAGCATTTT.

This clonotype was counted many times. V gene TRBV14 combines with J gene TRBJ2-2; D is ambiguous. Trimming took 0 bases from V and 6 from J, leaving 5 bases between them. Germline V CDR1 and CDR2: SGHDN, FVKESK. This CDR3 comprises 13 residues. CDR3 loop: CASSQDRAGELFF. In DNA, the CDR3 is TGTGCCAGCAGCCAAGACCGGGCCGGGGAGCTGTTTTTT.

Many counts were recorded for this clonotype. The J gene is TRBJ1-2, the V gene TRBV6-1; tentative D call: TRBD1 (5 bases). Germline CDR1 is MNHNS and CDR2 is SASEGT. V was trimmed by 4 bases and J by 8 bases, leaving 20 bases between them. This CDR3 is built from 15 residues. CDR3 region: CASSGPLPGQDGYTF. CDR3 in DNA: TGTGCCAGCAGTGGGCCATTACCAGGGCAGGACGGCTACACCTTC.

This clonotype was picked up many times. CDR3 loop: CAWSVGSTVQETQYF. CDR3 bases: TGTGCCTGGAGTGTAGGTTCGACAGTTCAAGAGACCCAGTACTTC. The rearrangement uses TRBV30 and TRBJ2-5, with D possibly being TRBD1 (5 bases). The germline V gene has CDR1 GTSNPN and CDR2 SVGIG (reference sequence). V lost 0 bases and J lost 2, with 13 bases in between. This CDR3 comprises 15 residues.

The chain has TRBV6-1 and TRBJ2-3; possibly TRBD2 for D (6 bases). Trimming took 2 bases from V and 6 from J, leaving 15 bases between them. The CDR3 spans 15 residues. Germline V gene lookup returns CDR1 MNHNS and CDR2 SASEGT. CDR3 DNA: TGTGCCAGCAGTGAAATTGGTAGCGGTAGTGATACGCAGTATTTT. This gives the protein CASSEIGSGSDTQYF.

This clonotype came up a few times. An end of the junction does not agree with germline; a read error may underlie this. The chain recombines TRBV11-3 with TRBJ2-5; TRBD2 agrees at 12 bases. The germline CDR1 and CDR2 sequences are SGHNT and YENEEA. This CDR3 spans 15 amino acids. The CDR3 here is CASSSLAGGVETRYF. For the CDR3, the DNA is TGTGCCAGCAGCTCACTAGCGGGAGGTGTAGAGACCCGGTACTTC.

Notes on this clonotype: The junction shows a germline mismatch at one end, possibly a read error. The chain employs TRBV2 and TRBJ1-4, with 9 nucleotides matching TRBD1. This CDR3 has 15 residues. The germline gives CDR1 SNHLY, CDR2 FYNNEI. The CDR3 is CASSGQGSSSEKLSF. The CDR3 DNA follows: TGTGCCAGCAGCGGACAGGGGTCCTCTAGTGAAAAACTGTCTTTT.

This clonotype was seen ten or more times. The chain couples TRBV5-5 to TRBJ2-2; 12 positions agree with TRBD2. The CDR3 runs to 16 residues. Per germline, CDR1 SGHKS and CDR2 YYEKEE (reference sequence). V lost 3 bases and J lost 2; bases outside the gene matches: 2. The chain's CDR3 is CASSWGLAGNTGELFF. The CDR3 DNA is TGTGCCAGCAGCTGGGGACTAGCGGGTAACACCGGGGAGCTGTTTTTT.

The table lists this clonotype with many counts. The chain uses TRBV24-1 and TRBJ2-1, with 9 bases lining up with TRBD1. The junction had 5 bases not matched to a gene; V was cut back by 3 bases and J by 3 bases. Germline values: CDR1 KGHDR, CDR2 SFDVKD. The CDR3 is 16 residues long. As DNA, the CDR3 is TGTGCCACCAGTGATGCCGGGACAGGGAACTACAATGAGCAGTTCTTC. Translating it yields CATSDAGTGNYNEQFF.

A word on this clonotype: One end of the junction fails to match germline, which may point to a read error. The genes are TRBV7-8 and TRBJ2-6; possible D gene TRBD1, 6 bases. Per germline, CDR1 SGHVS and CDR2 FQNEAQ. The CDR3 is 14 residues long. DNA of the CDR3: TGTGCCAGCAGCCAGGGGAAAGGGGCCAGCGTCCTGACTTTC. Translating gives CASSQGKGASVLTF.

This clonotype was seen repeatedly, ten times or more. This sequence joins TRBV6-5 and TRBJ2-1; 7 bases are a match to TRBD2. Germline CDR1 reads MNHEY; CDR2 reads SVGAGI. Trimming cost V 7 bases and J 6 bases; bases outside gene matches: 3. The CDR3 length is 12 residues. CDR3 coding DNA: TGTGCCAGCACGTCGGGGGGCAATGAGCAGTTCTTC. It encodes CASTSGGNEQFF.

Comment on this clonotype: This CDR3 is missing its conserved last phenylalanine or tryptophan, likely due to a read error. The chain recombines TRBV6-2 or TRBV6-3 with TRBJ2-2; 8 bases agree with TRBD2. The CDR3 loop spans 14 amino acids. The trim removed 6 bases at V and 4 bases at J, leaving 4 bases unmatched. Looked up from germline, CDR1 is MNHEY and CDR2 is SVGEGT. Here the CDR3 DNA reads TGTGCCAGCAGCATAGCGGGATTCACCGGGGAGCTGTTTTTA. Residues: CASSIAGFTGELFL.

The sample holds a few counts of this clonotype. A read error is possible here, since a much larger clone lies one base away. The chain is built from TRBV5-1 and TRBJ2-6; TRBD1 might be the D (6 bases). The CDR3 is made up of 17 amino acids. Germline CDR1 and CDR2: SGHRS and YFSETQ. The CDR3 sequence: CASSEYPTGSGADVLTF. As DNA, the CDR3 is TGCGCCAGCAGCGAGTATCCGACAGGCTCTGGGGCCGACGTCCTGACTTTC.